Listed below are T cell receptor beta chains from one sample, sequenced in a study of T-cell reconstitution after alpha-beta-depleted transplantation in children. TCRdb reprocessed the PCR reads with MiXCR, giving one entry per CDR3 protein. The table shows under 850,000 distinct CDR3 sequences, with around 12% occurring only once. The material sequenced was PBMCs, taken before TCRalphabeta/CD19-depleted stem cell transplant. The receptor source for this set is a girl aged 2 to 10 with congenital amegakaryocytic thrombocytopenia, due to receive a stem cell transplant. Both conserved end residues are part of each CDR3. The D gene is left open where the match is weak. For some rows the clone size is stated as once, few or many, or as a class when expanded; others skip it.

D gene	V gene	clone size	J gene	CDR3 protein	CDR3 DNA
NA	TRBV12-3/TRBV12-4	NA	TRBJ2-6	CASILDWAGANVLTF	TGTGCCAGCATCCTCGATTGGGCTGGGGCCAACGTCCTGACTTTC
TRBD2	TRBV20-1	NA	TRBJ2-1	CPGMLAGGPSDEQFF	TGCCCTGGGATGCTAGCGGGAGGGCCGAGCGATGAGCAGTTCTTC
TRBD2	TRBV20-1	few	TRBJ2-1	CSARVGRREWGEQFF	TGCAGTGCTAGAGTGGGTCGGCGGGAGTGGGGTGAGCAGTTCTTC
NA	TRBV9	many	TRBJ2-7	CASSMGLEDEQYF	TGTGCCAGCAGCATGGGACTCGAAGACGAGCAGTACTTC
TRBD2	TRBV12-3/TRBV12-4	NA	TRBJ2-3	CASSGYRGGLAGDKIDTQYF	TGTGCCAGCAGTGGCTACAGAGGGGGGCTAGCGGGAGACAAGATAGATACGCAGTATTTT
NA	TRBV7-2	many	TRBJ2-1	CASSLDQGEQFF	TGTGCCAGCAGCTTAGACCAGGGTGAGCAGTTCTTC
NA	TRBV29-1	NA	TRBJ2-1	CSGVSSAYNEQFF	TGCAGCGGTGTTAGTAGCGCTTACAATGAGCAGTTCTTC
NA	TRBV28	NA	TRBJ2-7	CASRGVDPSYEQYF	TGTGCCAGCAGGGGAGTCGACCCCTCCTACGAGCAGTACTTC
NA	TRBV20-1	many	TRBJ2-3	CSASHGRAITDTQYF	TGCAGTGCTAGCCATGGCCGGGCGATCACAGATACGCAGTATTTT
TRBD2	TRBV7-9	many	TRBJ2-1	CASSLVSGGGYNEQFF	TGTGCCAGCAGCTTAGTGTCGGGAGGGGGATACAATGAGCAGTTCTTC
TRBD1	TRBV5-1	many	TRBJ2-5	CASSLGQGSSETQYF	TGCGCCAGCAGCCTGGGACAGGGATCGTCGGAGACCCAGTACTTC
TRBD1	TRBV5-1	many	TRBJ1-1	CASSYRGRGTEAFF	TGCGCCAGCAGCTACAGGGGGCGCGGCACTGAAGCTTTCTTT
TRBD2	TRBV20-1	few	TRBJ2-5	CSAPGTSVFQETQYF	TGCAGTGCCCCCGGGACTAGCGTTTTTCAAGAGACCCAGTACTTC
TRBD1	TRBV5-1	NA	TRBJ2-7	CASSFRTGGTYEQYF	TGCGCCAGCAGCTTCCGGACAGGGGGCACTTACGAGCAGTACTTC
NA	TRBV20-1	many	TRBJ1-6	CSARKTNSPLHF	TGCAGTGCTAGAAAGACAAATTCACCCCTCCACTTT
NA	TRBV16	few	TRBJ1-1	CASSQFKALRTEAFF	TGTGCCAGCAGCCAATTTAAGGCCTTGAGGACTGAAGCTTTCTTT
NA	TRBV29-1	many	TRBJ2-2	CSAQLSAGELFF	TGCAGCGCACAATTGAGTGCCGGGGAGCTGTTTTTT
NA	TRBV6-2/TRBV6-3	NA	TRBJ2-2	CASSYDRSAGELFF	TGTGCCAGCAGTTACGACCGGTCCGCCGGGGAGCTGTTTTTT
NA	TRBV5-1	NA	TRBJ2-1	CASSSPSGAGVDNEQFF	TGCGCCAGCAGCTCCCCCTCCGGGGCCGGCGTGGACAATGAGCAGTTCTTC
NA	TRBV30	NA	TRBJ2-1	CAWSEDRDNEQFF	TGTGCCTGGAGTGAGGACAGAGACAATGAGCAGTTCTTC
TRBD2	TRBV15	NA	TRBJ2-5	CATRLAVYQETQYF	TGTGCCACCAGGCTAGCGGTGTACCAAGAGACCCAGTACTTC
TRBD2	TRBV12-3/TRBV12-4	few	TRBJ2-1	CASSSSGTSGAYNEQFF	TGTGCCAGCAGCTCCTCCGGGACTAGCGGGGCATACAATGAGCAGTTCTTC
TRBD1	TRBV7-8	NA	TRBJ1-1	CASSSRDSMNTEAFF	TGTGCCAGCAGCTCTCGGGACAGTATGAACACTGAAGCTTTCTTT
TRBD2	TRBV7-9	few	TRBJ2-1	CASRPGTSAVNEQFF	TGTGCCAGCAGACCCGGGACTAGCGCCGTCAATGAGCAGTTCTTC
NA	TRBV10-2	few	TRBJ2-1	CASSEWVDNEQFF	TGCGCCAGCAGTGAGTGGGTCGACAATGAGCAGTTCTTC
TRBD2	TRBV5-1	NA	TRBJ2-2	CASSLDSGTSGELFF	TGCGCCAGCAGCTTGGATTCGGGGACTAGCGGGGAGCTGTTTTTT
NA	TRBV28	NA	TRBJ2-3	CASSLIGVVTDTQYF	TGTGCCAGCAGTTTAATTGGGGTGGTCACAGATACGCAGTATTTT
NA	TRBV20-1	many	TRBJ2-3	CSAEPPGTDTQYF	TGCAGTGCCGAACCCCCGGGCACAGATACGCAGTATTTT
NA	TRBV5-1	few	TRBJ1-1	CASKANRLNTEAFF	TGCGCCAGCAAGGCGAACCGCTTGAACACTGAAGCTTTCTTT
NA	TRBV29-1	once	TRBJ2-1	CSALRQYNEQFF	TGCAGCGCCCTGCGACAGTACAATGAGCAGTTCTTC
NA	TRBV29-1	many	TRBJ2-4	CSVEDPGDIQYF	TGCAGCGTTGAGGACCCCGGGGACATTCAGTACTTC
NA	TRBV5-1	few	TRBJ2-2	CASSSDLNTGELFF	TGCGCCAGCAGCTCTGACCTTAACACCGGGGAGCTGTTTTTT
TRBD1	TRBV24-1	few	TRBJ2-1	CATSDSRTGAGANEQFF	TGTGCCACCAGTGATTCCCGGACAGGGGCCGGGGCCAATGAGCAGTTCTTC
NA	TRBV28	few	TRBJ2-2	CASTSSGGSGELFF	TGTGCCAGCACCTCATCCGGGGGATCCGGGGAGCTGTTTTTT
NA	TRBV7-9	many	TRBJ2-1	CASSLIEGNEQFF	TGTGCCAGCAGCTTAATTGAGGGGAATGAGCAGTTCTTC
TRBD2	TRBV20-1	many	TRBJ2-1	CSARLLAGANEQFF	TGCAGTGCTAGACTTCTAGCGGGAGCCAATGAGCAGTTCTTC
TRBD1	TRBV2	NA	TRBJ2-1	CASRVTRQGSEQFF	TGTGCCAGCAGAGTCACTCGACAGGGGAGCGAGCAGTTCTTC
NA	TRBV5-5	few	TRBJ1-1	CASSLGNEAFF	TGTGCCAGCAGCTTGGGCAATGAAGCTTTCTTT
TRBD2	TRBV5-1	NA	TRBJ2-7	CASSLTGLAGVSAYYEQYF	TGCGCCAGCAGCTTAACGGGACTAGCGGGAGTGTCGGCCTACTACGAGCAGTACTTC
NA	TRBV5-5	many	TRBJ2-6	CASSLGGVANVLTF	TGTGCCAGCAGCTTGGGGGGCGTGGCCAACGTCCTGACTTTC
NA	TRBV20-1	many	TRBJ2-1	CSASPRGGGPRSYNEQFF	TGCAGTGCTAGCCCCAGAGGAGGAGGGCCTAGGTCCTACAATGAGCAGTTCTTC
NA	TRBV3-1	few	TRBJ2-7	CASSQNRPLGYEQYF	TGTGCCAGCAGCCAGAATAGGCCATTGGGATACGAGCAGTACTTC
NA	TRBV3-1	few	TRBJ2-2	CASSVGPVGTGELFF	TGTGCCAGCAGTGTCGGGCCTGTTGGGACCGGGGAGCTGTTTTTT
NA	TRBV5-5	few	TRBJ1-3	CASSFLRGASSGNTIYF	TGTGCCAGCAGCTTTTTGAGAGGGGCGAGCTCTGGAAACACCATATATTTT
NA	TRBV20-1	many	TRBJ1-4	CSARKNEKLFF	TGCAGTGCTCGGAAGAATGAAAAACTGTTTTTT
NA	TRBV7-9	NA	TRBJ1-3	CASSRRNSGNTIYF	TGTGCCAGCAGCCGACGGAACTCTGGAAACACCATATATTTT
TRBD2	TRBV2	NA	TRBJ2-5	CASSELAGAETQYF	TGTGCCAGCAGTGAGCTAGCGGGAGCCGAGACCCAGTACTTC
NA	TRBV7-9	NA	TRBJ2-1	CAQGGASGQEQFF	TGTGCCCAAGGGGGAGCTAGCGGTCAGGAGCAGTTCTTC
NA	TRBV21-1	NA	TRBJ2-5	CASSIPDRGHLTQYF	TGTGCCAGCAGCATCCCGGACAGGGGGCATTTGACCCAGTACTTC
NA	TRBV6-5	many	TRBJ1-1	CASSYAVTLNTEAFF	TGTGCCAGCAGTTACGCGGTCACCTTGAACACTGAAGCTTTCTTT
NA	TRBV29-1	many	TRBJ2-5	CSVDRGRTSWETQYF	TGCAGCGTTGATCGAGGCAGAACTAGCTGGGAGACCCAGTACTTC
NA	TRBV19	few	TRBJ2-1	CASSWWAPYNEQFF	TGTGCCAGTAGTTGGTGGGCCCCATACAATGAGCAGTTCTTC
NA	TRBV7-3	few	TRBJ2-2	CASSPGQPTGELFF	TGTGCCAGCAGCCCTGGACAGCCCACCGGGGAGCTGTTTTTT
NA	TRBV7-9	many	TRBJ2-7	CASSKALEEGGYEQYF	TGTGCCAGCAGCAAAGCCCTCGAGGAGGGGGGGTACGAGCAGTACTTC
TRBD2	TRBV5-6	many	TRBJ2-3	CASSRGAGGRTDTQYF	TGTGCCAGCAGCCGAGGCGCGGGAGGTAGGACAGATACGCAGTATTTT
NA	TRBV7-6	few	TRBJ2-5	CASSSHNLETQYF	TGTGCCAGCAGCTCCCACAACCTAGAGACCCAGTACTTC
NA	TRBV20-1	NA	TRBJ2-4	CSATSGQAKNIQYF	TGCAGTGCCACATCGGGACAAGCCAAAAACATTCAGTACTTC
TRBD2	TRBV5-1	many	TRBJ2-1	CASSGGLAEPSYNEQFF	TGCGCCAGCAGCGGCGGACTAGCGGAACCCTCCTACAATGAGCAGTTCTTC
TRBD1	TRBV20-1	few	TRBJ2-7	CSAYPGGRINEQYF	TGCAGTGCTTACCCAGGGGGCAGAATAAACGAGCAGTACTTC